The 7 T cell receptor beta chains below were found in one sample sequenced in a study of CD8 T cells in Susac syndrome (dated by TCRdb to about 2019). The library was prepared using the immunoSEQ multiplex PCR assay. RNA was extracted using the RNeasy kit, and roughly 0.5 to 1 ug of the RNA was reverse transcribed with random hexamers. Using fastp trimming at Q25 and MiXCR clonotype assembly, TCRdb reanalyzed the public sequencing data and kept in-frame beta chains. Rows are unified per CDR3 protein, each entry keeping the most common DNA and genes. In all, the sample holds 100,000 to 150,000 distinct CDR3 sequences, and around 94% of those were seen once. The top ten constitute approximately 0.089% of the sample. The sequencing sample was made of CD4+ T cells from PBMCs. The receptors derive from a human donor in good health.

This CDR3 is CASSPQKSGANVLTF. The CDR3 region has the DNA TGTGCCAGCTCACCCCAGAAATCTGGGGCCAACGTCCTGACTTTC. The chain links TRBV18 to TRBJ2-6; D call uncertain. The CDR3 covers 15 residues. Germline V CDR1 and CDR2: KGHSH, LQKENI. Trimming took 3 bases from V and 1 from J, leaving 7 bases between them. Full variable domain (remainder filled in from reference TRBV18 and TRBJ2-6): NAGVMQNPRHLVRRRGQEARLRCSPMKGHSHVYWYRQLPEEGLKFMVYLQKENIIDESGMPKERFSAEFPKEGPSILRIQQVVRGDSAAYFCASSPQKSGANVLTFGAGSRLTVL.

About this clonotype itself: At one boundary the junction diverges from the germline segment, which might be a read error. The DNA for the CDR3 is TGTGCCAGCAGCTTAACCGGGGTAAACACTGAAGTTTTCTTT. This gives the protein CASSLTGVNTEVFF. The V call is TRBV7-8, the J call TRBJ1-1, with unresolved D. The CDR3 sequence is 14 residues long. Germline values: CDR1 SGHVS, CDR2 FQNEAQ.

The rearrangement links TRBV10-3 to TRBJ2-5, with 8 bases lining up with TRBD1. The junction had 4 bases not matched to a gene; V was cut back by 5 bases and J by 2 bases. This CDR3 contains 14 residues. Per the germline V gene, CDR1 is ENHRY and CDR2 is SYGVKD. The CDR3 coding sequence is TGTGCCATCAGTACCGGGACAGGTCAAGAGACCCAGTACTTC. It yields the protein CAISTGTGQETQYF.

V usage is TRBV3-1 and J usage is TRBJ2-3; 9 nucleotides line up with TRBD1. The J segment lost 6 bases and the V segment lost 0 bases, leaving 13 bases of the junction unmatched. The germline V gene encodes CDR1 LGHDT and CDR2 YNNKEL (reference sequence). The CDR3 is made up of 18 amino acids. The chain's CDR3 is CASSQDLPTGTGKDTQYF. In DNA form, the CDR3 reads TGTGCCAGCAGCCAAGATCTCCCCACCGGGACAGGGAAGGATACGCAGTATTTT.

The V and J genes are TRBV4-3 and TRBJ2-7; possibly TRBD2 for D (5 bases). The CDR3 loop spans 14 amino acids. Germline CDR1 and CDR2: LGHNA and YSLEER. Trimming left V 7 bases short and J 2 bases short, with 15 bases between. In nucleotides, the CDR3 is TGCGCCAGCAACCTTACTAGGGCAACCTACGAGCAGTACTTC. Protein product: CASNLTRATYEQYF.

The rearrangement uses TRBV12-3 or TRBV12-4 and TRBJ1-2, with TRBD1 identical over 7 bases. After removal of 7 bases from V and 3 bases from J, the junction contained 8 bases not matched to a gene. CDR3 length: 14 residues. The CDR3 region is CASTLDRADYGYTF. As DNA, the CDR3 is TGTGCCAGCACCCTAGACAGGGCGGACTATGGCTACACCTTC.

The chain recombines TRBV29-1 with TRBJ2-5; no reliable D call. Trimming took 6 bases from V and 0 from J, leaving 8 bases between them. The germline CDR1 and CDR2 sequences are SQVTM and ANQGSEA. This CDR3 region has 12 residues. The CDR3 sequence: CSVSVYQETQYF. The DNA for the CDR3 is TGCAGCGTATCCGTGTACCAAGAGACCCAGTACTTC. Full variable domain (missing parts from reference TRBV29-1 and TRBJ2-5): SAVISQKPSRDICQRGTSLTIQCQVDSQVTMMFWYRQQPGQSLTLIATANQGSEATYESGFVIDKFPISRPNLTFSTLTVSNMSPEDSSIYLCSVSVYQETQYFGPGTRLLVL.